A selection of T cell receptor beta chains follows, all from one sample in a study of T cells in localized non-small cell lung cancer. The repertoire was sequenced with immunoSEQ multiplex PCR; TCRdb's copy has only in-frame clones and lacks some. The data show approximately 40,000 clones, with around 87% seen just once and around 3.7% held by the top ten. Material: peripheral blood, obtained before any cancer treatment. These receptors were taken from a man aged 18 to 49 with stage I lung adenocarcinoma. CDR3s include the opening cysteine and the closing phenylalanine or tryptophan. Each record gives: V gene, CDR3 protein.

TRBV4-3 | CASSQGLASNTGELFF
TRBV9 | CASSQGQGAEKLFF
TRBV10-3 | CAISDGGREQYF
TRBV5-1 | CASSSQMNTEAFF
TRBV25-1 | CASRSGTGHNYGYTF
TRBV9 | CASSVDIKAQETQYF
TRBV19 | CASKSGPLTDTQYF
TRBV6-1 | CAGGRADTQYF
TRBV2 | CASSLDRVGETQYF
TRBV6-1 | CASRQGALEQYF
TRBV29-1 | CSVVGTGEKLFF
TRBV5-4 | CASSYTSGGAYEQYF
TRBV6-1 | CASRTGGVTDTQYF
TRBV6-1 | CASSEYETQYF
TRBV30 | CAWSVLRRTANYGYTF
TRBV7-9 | CASSLARTGGSYGYTF
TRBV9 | CASSVVSGGGNTGELFF
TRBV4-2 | CASSPPSRAGELFF
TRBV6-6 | CASSLLTEAFF
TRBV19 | CASSIQGGNQPQHF
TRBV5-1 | CASSPRDRGTYNEQFF
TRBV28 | CASSPGVTTPSTDTQYF